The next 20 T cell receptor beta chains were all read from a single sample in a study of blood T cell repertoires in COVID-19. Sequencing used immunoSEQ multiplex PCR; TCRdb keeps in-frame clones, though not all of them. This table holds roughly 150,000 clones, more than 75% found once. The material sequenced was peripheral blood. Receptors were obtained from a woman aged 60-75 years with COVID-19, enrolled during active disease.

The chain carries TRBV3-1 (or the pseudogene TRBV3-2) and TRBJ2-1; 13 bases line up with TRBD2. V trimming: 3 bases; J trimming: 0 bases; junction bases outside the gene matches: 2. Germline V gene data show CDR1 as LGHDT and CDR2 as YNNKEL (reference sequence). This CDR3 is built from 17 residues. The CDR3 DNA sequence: TGTGCCAGCAGCCAGGGGACTAGCGGGGTCTCCTACAATGAGCAGTTCTTC. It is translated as CASSQGTSGVSYNEQFF.

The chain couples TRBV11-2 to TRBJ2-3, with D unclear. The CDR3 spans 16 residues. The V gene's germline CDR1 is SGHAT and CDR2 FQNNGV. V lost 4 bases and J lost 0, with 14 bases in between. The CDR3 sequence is CASSSSHSPSTDTQYF. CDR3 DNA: TGTGCCAGCAGCTCGAGTCACAGCCCTAGCACAGATACGCAGTATTTT.

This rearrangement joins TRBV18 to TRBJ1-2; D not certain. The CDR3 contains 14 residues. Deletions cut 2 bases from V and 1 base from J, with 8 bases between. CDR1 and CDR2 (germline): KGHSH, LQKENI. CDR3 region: CASSPGRVNYGYTF. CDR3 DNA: TGTGCCAGCTCACCAGGTAGAGTTAACTATGGCTACACCTTC.

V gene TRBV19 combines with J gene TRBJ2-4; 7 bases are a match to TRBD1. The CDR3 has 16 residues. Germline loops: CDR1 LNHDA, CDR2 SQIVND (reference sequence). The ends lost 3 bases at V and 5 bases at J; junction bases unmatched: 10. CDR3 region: CASSIISAGTENIQYF. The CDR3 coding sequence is TGTGCCAGTAGTATTATTTCGGCCGGGACAGAAAACATTCAGTACTTC.

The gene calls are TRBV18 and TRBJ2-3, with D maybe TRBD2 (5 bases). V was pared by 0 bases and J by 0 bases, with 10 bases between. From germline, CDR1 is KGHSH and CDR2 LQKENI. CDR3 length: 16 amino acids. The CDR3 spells CASSPPGRTSTDTQYF. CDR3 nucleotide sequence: TGTGCCAGCTCACCACCGGGTAGGACTAGCACAGATACGCAGTATTTT.

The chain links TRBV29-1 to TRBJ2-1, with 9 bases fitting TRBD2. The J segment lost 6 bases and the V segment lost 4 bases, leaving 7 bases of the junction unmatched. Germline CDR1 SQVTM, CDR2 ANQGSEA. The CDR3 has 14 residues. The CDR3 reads CSVGISSGSNEQFF. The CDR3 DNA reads TGCAGCGTTGGGATTAGTAGCGGGAGCAATGAGCAGTTCTTC.

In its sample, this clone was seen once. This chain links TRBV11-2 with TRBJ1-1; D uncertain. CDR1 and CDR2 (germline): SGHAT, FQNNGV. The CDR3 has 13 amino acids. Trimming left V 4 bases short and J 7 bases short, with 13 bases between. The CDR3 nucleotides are TGTGCCAGCAGCTCCCCCCCGGGGTTTGAAGCTTTCTTT. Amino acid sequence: CASSSPPGFEAFF.

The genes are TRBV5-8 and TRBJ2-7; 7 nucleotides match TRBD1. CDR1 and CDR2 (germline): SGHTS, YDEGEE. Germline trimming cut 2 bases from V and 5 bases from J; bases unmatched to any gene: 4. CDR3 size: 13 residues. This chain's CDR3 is CASSFDRAHEQYV. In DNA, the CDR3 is TGTGCCAGCAGCTTCGACAGGGCCCACGAGCAGTACGTC.

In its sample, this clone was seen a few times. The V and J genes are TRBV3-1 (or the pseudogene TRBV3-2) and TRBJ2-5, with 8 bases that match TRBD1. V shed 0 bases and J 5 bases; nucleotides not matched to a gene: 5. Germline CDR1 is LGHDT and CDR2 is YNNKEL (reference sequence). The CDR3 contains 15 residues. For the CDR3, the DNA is TGTGCCAGCAGCCAAGACAGGGGGCCCGGGGAGACCCAGTACTTC. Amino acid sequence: CASSQDRGPGETQYF.

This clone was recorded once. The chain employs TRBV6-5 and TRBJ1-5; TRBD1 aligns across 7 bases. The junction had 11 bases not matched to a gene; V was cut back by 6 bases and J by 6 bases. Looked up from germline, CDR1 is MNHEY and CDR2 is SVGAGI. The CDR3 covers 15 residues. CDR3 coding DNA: TGTGCCAGCAGGCCGGCCAGAGGGGGCGGTCAGCCCCAGCATTTT. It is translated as CASRPARGGGQPQHF.

The CDR3 DNA is TGTGCCAGCAGTGAGGGGACAGGGCTCCCAGAGACCCAGTACTTC. It translates to CASSEGTGLPETQYF. The genes are TRBV6-1 and TRBJ2-5, with TRBD1 identical over 9 bases. From germline, CDR1 is MNHNS and CDR2 SASEGT. Trimming took 3 bases from V and 4 from J; bases not matched to a gene: 6. CDR3 length: 15 amino acids.

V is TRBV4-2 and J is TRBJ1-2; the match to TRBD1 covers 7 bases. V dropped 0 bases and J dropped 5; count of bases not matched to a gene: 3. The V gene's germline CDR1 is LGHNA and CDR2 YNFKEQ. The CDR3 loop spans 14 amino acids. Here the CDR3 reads CASSQEGTAYGYTF. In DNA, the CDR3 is TGTGCCAGCAGCCAAGAGGGGACAGCTTATGGCTACACCTTC.

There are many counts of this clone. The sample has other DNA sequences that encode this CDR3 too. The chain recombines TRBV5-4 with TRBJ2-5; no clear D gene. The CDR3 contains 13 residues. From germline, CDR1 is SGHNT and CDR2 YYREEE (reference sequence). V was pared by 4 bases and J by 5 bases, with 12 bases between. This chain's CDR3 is CASSRQVGETQYF. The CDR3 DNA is TGTGCCAGCAGCCGCCAGGTCGGCGAGACCCAGTACTTC.

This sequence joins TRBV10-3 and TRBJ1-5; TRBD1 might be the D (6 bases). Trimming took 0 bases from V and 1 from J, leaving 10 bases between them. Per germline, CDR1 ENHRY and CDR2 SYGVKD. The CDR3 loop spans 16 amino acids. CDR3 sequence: CAISESRTGSNQPQHF. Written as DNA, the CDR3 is TGTGCCATCAGTGAGTCACGCACAGGGAGCAATCAGCCCCAGCATTTT.

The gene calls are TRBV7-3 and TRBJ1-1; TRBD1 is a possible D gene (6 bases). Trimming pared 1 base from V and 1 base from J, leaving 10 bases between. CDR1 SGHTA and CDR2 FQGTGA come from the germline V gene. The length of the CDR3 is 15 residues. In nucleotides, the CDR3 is TGTGCCAGCAGCTTAAGGGACATATCGAACACTGAAGCTTTCTTT. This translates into CASSLRDISNTEAFF.

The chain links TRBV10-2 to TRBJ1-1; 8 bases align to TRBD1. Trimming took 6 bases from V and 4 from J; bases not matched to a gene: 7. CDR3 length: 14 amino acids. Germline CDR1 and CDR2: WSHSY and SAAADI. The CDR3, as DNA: TGCGCCAGCAGGGAAGGACAGGGTACCACTGAAGCTTTCTTT. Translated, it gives CASREGQGTTEAFF.

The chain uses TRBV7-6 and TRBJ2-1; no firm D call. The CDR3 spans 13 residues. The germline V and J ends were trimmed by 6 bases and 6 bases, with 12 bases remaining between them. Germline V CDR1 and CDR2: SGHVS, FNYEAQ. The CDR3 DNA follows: TGTGCCAGCAGTCTCCCGTGGCTCAATGAGCAGTTCTTC. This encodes CASSLPWLNEQFF. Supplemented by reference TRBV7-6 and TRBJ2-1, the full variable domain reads GAGVSQSPRYKVTKRGQDVALRCDPISGHVSLYWYRQALGQGPEFLTYFNYEAQQDKSGLPNDRFSAERPEGSISTLTIQRTEQRDSAMYRCASSLPWLNEQFFGPGTRLTVL.

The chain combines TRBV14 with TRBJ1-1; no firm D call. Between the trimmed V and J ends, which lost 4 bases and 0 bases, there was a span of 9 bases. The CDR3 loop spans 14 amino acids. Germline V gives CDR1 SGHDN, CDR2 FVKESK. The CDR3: CASSPWALNTEAFF. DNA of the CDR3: TGTGCCAGCAGCCCCTGGGCCCTGAACACTGAAGCTTTCTTT.

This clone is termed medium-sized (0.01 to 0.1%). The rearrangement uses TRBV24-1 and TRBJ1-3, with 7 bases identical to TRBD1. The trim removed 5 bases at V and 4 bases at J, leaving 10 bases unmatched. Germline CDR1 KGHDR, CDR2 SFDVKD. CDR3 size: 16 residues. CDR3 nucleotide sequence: TGTGCCACCAGTGCCTCGACAGGGACCGGAGGAAACACCATATATTTT. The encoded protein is CATSASTGTGGNTIYF.

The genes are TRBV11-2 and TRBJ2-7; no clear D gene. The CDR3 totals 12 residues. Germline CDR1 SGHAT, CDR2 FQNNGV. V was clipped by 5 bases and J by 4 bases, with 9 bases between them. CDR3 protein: CASSLSVYEQYF. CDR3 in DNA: TGTGCCAGCAGCCTCAGCGTTTACGAGCAGTACTTC.